This TCR beta chain stems from a study of T cell responses to AZD1222 COVID-19 vaccine. Produced via immunoSEQ multiplex PCR; TCRdb's table is partial and in-frame only. This table holds some 86,000 clones, around four fifths found once. V lost 6 bases and J 0 bases, leaving 12 bases between the germline ends. The CDR3 sequence is 14 residues long. Germline CDR1 reads MDHEN; CDR2 reads SYDVKM. Sequenced material: peripheral blood, taken on day 0 of AZD1222 vaccination. This TCR was recovered from an adult in good health. The chain combines TRBV28 with TRBJ2-7; the D gene is possibly TRBD2 (6 bases). The CDR3 DNA reads as TGTGCCAGCAGATCAGCGGGTTCCTCCTACGAGCAGTACTTC. It specifies CASRSAGSSYEQYF.